These T cell receptor beta chains were read from a single sample in a study of cytomegalovirus exposure and HLA in healthy donors. This table comes from immunoSEQ multiplex PCR, and its TCRdb copy is limited to in-frame clones, with some not included. The sample has around 140,000 clones, 77% seen once; the top ten hold around 1.5%. The sequencing sample was made of PBMCs. Receptors originate from a female donor in good health and CMV-seronegative. Each CDR3 is given with its conserved first and last residue.

CDR3 protein	V gene	CDR3 length	J gene
CASIGLRNYEQYF	TRBV28	13	.
CASSSNRGYGYTF	TRBV11-2	13	TRBJ1-2
CASSLWGGADEKLFF	TRBV5-1	15	TRBJ1-4
CASSLTATTGLYGYTF	TRBV7-3	16	TRBJ1-2
CASSYSSGGYNEQFF	TRBV6-5	15	TRBJ2-1
CASSHPKDRGRIAGELFF	TRBV14	18	TRBJ2-2
CASSPRGLLSYEQYF	TRBV18	15	TRBJ2-7
CASSSPGQANEKLFF	TRBV19	15	TRBJ1-4
CASSTDREDQPQHF	TRBV6-6	14	TRBJ1-5
CASFSDRGNQPQHF	TRBV6-6	14	TRBJ1-5
CASSRTSGGAMGNEQFF	TRBV5-1	17	TRBJ2-1
CASSGLAGSYEQYF	TRBV9	14	TRBJ2-7
CASSSNRGGQPQHF	TRBV5-1	14	TRBJ1-5
CAWRHGDTQYF	TRBV30	11	TRBJ2-3
CASGLSRGLGGISGNTIYF	TRBV12-5	19	TRBJ1-3
CASSLAGIEAFF	TRBV11-2	12	TRBJ1-1
CASSLGTGGWGNQPQHF	TRBV27	17	TRBJ1-5